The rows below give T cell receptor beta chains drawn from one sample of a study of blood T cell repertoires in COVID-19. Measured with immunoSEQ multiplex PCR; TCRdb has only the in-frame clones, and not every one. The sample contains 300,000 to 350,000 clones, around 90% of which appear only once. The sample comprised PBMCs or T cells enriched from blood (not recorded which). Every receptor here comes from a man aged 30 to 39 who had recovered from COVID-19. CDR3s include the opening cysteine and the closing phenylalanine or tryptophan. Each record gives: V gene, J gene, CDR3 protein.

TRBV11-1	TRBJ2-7	CASSLVGGASYEQYF
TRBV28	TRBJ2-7	CASNPGTGGHEQYF
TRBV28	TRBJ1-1	CASSLGGGGREMNTEAFF
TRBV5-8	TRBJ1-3	CASSLSFTGTGNTIYF
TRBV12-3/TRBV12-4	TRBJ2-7	CASSSRDEQYF
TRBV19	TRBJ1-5	CASSSLRGRDKNDYSNQPQHF
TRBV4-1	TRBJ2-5	CASSQRDRDQETQYF
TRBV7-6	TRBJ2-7	CASTNSGTGYHEQYF
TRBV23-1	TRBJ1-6	CASSQSLRTGNSPLHF
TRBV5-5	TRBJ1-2	CASSSAVSRGDDYGYTF
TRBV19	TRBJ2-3	CASSISLAGSTDTQYF
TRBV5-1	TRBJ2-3	CASSLIGTGDVTQYF
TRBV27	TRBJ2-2	CASSLTGVGGELFF
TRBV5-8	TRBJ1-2	CASSLDRLYGYTF
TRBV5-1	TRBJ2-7	CASSFNTYEQYF
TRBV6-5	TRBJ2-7	CASRKVGTAYYEQYF
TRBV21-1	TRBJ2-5	CASSKGTSGGDDQETQYF
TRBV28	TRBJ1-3	CASSPANAGRANTIYF
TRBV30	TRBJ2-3	CAWSAGWDRGKTDTQYF
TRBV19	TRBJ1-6	CASSISTGRGSPLHF
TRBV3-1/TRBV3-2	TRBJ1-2	CASSLQGGYTF
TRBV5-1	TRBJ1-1	CASSSGQGHTEAFF
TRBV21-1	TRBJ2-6	CAKHLAGTGDSGANVLTF
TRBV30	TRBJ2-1	CAWVPSWTSGGRLDNEQFF
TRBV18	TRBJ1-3	CASSPIQVSGSSGNTIYF
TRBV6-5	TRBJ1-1	CASSQFTEAFF
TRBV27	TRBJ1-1	CASSFGRPEGTEAFF
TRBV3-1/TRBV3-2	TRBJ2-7	CASSHPIAGGPYEQYF
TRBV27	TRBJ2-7	CASRPTGTGIYEQYF
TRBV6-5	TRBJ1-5	CAFGSAGSNQPQHF
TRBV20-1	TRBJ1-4	CSANREKLFF
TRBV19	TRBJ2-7	CASSIRAGGTYEQYF
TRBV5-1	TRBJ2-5	CASSLQTREETQYF
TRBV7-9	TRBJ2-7	CASSLQGAGEQYF
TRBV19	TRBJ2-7	CASSGGAGAQYF
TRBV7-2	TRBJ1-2	CASSPLEDYGYTF
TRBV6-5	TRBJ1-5	CASSLTGEGQPQHF
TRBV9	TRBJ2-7	CASSVDGEQYF
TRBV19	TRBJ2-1	CASSRAGATVNEQFF
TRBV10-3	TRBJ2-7	CAISESSGGAGEQYF
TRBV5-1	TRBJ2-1	CASSHTAGGPHNEQFF
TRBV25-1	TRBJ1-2	CASSEYTGDGYTF
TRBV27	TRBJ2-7	CATRDRDRGEQYF
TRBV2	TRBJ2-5	CAITAVQETQYF
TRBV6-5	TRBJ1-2	CASSPSHSGGYTF
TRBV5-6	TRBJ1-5	CASSKDRGRGGNQPQHF
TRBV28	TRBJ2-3	CASSPSGGGTDTQYF
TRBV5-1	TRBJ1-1	CASRIQGDTEAFF
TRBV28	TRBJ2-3	CASSLTQPDTQYF
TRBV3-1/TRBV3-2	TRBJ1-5	CASSRQDQPQHF
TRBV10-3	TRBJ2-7	CAISVNRGYEQYF
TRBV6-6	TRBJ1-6	CASLTGPNSPLHF
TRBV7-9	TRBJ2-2	CASSLERTGGRTGELFF
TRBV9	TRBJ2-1	CASGQRYNEQFF
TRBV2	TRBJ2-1	CASSEAGTEYNEQFF
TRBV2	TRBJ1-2	CASSEWGTGGFPGYTF
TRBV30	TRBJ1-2	CAWSVTWDRRHYGYTF
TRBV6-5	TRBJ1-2	CASSYIRTGGNYGYTF
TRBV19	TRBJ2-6	CASSIGGTGYSGANVLTF